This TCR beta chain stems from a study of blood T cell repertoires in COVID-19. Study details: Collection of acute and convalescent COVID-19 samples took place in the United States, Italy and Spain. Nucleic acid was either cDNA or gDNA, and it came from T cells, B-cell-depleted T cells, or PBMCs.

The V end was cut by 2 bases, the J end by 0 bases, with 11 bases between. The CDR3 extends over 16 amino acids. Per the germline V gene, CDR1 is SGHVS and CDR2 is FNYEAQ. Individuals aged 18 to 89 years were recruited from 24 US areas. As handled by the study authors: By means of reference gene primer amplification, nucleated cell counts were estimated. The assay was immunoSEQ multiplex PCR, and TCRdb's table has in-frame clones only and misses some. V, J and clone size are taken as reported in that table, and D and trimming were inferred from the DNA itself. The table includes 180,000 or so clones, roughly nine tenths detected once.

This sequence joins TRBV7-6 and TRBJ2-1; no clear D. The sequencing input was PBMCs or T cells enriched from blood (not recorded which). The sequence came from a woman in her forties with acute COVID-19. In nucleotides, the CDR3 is TGTGCCAGCAGCTTACAGGTGCTGAGCTCCTACAATGAGCAGTTCTTC. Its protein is CASSLQVLSSYNEQFF.